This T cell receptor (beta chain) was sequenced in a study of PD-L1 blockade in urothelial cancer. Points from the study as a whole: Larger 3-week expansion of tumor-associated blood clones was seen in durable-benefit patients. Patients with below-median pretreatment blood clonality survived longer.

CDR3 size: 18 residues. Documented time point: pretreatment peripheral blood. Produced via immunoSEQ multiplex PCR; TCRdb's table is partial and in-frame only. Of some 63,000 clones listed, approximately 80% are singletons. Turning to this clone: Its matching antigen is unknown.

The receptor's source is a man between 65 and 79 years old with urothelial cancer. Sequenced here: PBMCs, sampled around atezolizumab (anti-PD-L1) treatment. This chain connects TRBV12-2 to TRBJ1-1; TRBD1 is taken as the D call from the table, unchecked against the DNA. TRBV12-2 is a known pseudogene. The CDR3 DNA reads TGTGCAAGTCGCTTAATGTGGGCCACAGGGGGCAGGGACACTGAAGCTTTCTTT. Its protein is CASRLMWATGGRDTEAFF.